The TCR beta chain described here comes from a study of shared clonotypes between healthy human individuals. Germline V gene sequence: CDR1 GTSNPN, CDR2 SVGIG (reference sequence). The CDR3 runs to 15 residues. The V segment lost 2 bases and the J segment 8 bases; nucleotides outside the gene matches: 9. Only in-frame clones appear in the TCRdb table, and some are missing; sequencing was by immunoSEQ multiplex PCR. The data show millions of clones, just under 95% seen once. Terminally differentiated effector memory CD45RA+ cells were excluded by CCR7 positive selection of CD45RO-negative cells. Sequencing input: naive CD8+ T cells sorted from blood. This TCR was recovered from a man younger than 35 in good health. The chain is built from TRBV30 and TRBJ1-4, with 9 positions matching TRBD1. CDR3: CAWSPLQGAQEKLFF. CDR3 in DNA: TGTGCCTGGAGTCCTCTACAGGGGGCACAGGAAAAACTGTTTTTT. Full variable domain (rest looked up from reference TRBV30 and TRBJ1-4): SQTIHQWPATLVQPVGSPLSLECTVEGTSNPNLYWYRQAAGRGLQLLFYSVGIGQISSEVPQNLSASRPQDRQFILSSKKLLLSDSGFYLCAWSPLQGAQEKLFFGSGTQLSVL.